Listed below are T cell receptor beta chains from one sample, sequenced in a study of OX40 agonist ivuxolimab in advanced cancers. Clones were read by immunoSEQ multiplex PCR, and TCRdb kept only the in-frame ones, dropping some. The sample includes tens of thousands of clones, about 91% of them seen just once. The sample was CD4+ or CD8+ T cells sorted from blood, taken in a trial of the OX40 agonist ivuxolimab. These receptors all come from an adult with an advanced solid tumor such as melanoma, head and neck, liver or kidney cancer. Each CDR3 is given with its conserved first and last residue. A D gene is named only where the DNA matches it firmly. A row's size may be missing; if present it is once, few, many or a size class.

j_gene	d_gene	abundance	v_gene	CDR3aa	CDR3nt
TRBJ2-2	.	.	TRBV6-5	CASTFGRPNTGELFF	TGTGCCAGCACCTTCGGAAGGCCAAACACCGGGGAGCTGTTTTTT
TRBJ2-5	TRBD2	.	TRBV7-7	CASGAEGFPAYF	TGTGCTAGCGGGGCGGAGGGATTTCCGGCATACTTC
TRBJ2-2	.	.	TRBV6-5	CASSFEPGTGELFF	TGTGCCAGCAGTTTCGAACCAGGAACCGGGGAGCTGTTTTTT
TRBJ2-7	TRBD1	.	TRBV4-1	CASSQRQGVYEQYF	TGCGCCAGCAGCCAACGACAGGGGGTGTACGAGCAGTACTTC
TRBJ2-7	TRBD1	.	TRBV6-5	CASETGPGDEQYF	TGTGCCAGCGAGACAGGGCCAGGGGACGAGCAGTACTTC
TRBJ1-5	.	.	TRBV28	CASSNAGGGNQPQHF	TGTGCCAGCAGTAACGCCGGGGGCGGCAATCAGCCCCAGCATTTT
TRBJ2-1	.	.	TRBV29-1	CSVTRSGGHNEQFF	TGCAGCGTCACAAGGAGCGGAGGCCACAATGAGCAGTTCTTC
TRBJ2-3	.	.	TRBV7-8	CASSYPRGTGSTDTQYF	TGTGCCAGCAGCTACCCACGCGGGACCGGTAGCACAGATACGCAGTATTTT
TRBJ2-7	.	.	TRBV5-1	CASSLEVPSSYEQYF	TGCGCCAGCAGCTTGGAAGTACCGAGCTCCTACGAGCAGTACTTC
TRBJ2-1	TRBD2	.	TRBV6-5	CASSHRTSGRIEQFF	TGTGCCAGCAGTCACCGGACTAGCGGGAGAATCGAGCAGTTCTTC
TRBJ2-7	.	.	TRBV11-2	CASSLGWPYEQYF	TGTGCCAGCAGCTTAGGTTGGCCCTACGAGCAGTACTTC
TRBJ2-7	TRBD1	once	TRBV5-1	CASSSQGHSYEQYF	TGCGCCAGCAGCTCACAGGGGCACTCCTACGAGCAGTACTTC
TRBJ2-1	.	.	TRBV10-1	CASSVGSSYNEQFF	TGCGCCAGCAGTGTTGGGAGCTCCTACAATGAGCAGTTCTTC
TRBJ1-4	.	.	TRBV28	CASSLEGRNEKLFF	TGTGCCAGCAGTTTAGAGGGGAGGAATGAAAAACTGTTTTTT
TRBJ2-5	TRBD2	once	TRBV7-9	CASSLVVGGETQYF	TGTGCCAGCAGCTTAGTAGTCGGGGGGGAGACCCAGTACTTC
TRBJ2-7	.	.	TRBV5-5	CASGPDSTYEQYF	TGTGCCAGCGGCCCGGACAGTACCTACGAGCAGTACTTC
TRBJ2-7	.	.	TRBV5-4	CASSTGWRAGQYF	TGTGCCAGCAGTACCGGGTGGCGGGCTGGGCAGTACTTC
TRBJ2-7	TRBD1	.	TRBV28	CASSFNPRTGITYEQYF	TGTGCCAGCAGTTTCAATCCCCGGACAGGGATTACCTACGAGCAGTACTTC
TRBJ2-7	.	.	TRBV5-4	CASSFYRGGYEQYF	TGTGCCAGCAGCTTTTACAGGGGAGGCTACGAGCAGTACTTC
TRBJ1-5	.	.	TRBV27	CASSFMGDQPQHF	TGTGCCAGCAGTTTTATGGGGGATCAGCCCCAGCATTTT
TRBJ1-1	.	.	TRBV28	CASSLTGSNTEAFF	TGTGCCAGCAGCCTCACAGGGTCGAACACTGAAGCTTTCTTT
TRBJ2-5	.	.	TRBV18	CASSPPTETQYF	TGTGCCAGCTCACCACCTACTGAGACCCAGTACTTC
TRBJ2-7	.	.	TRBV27	CASSPWDFSYEQYF	TGTGCCAGCAGTCCCTGGGACTTCTCCTACGAGCAGTACTTC
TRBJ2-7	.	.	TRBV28	CASIKGDEQYF	TGTGCCAGCATTAAGGGGGACGAGCAGTACTTC
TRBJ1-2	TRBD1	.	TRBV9	CASSIGTGDGYTF	TGTGCCAGCAGCATCGGGACAGGGGACGGCTACACCTTC
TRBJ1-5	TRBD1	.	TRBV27	CASRQGGGENQPQHF	TGTGCCAGCAGGCAGGGGGGGGGTGAAAATCAGCCCCAGCATTTT
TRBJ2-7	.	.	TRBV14	CASSQGYDFSYEQYF	TGTGCCAGCAGCCAGGGATACGACTTCTCCTACGAGCAGTACTTC
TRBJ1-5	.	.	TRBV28	CASSQRATAYSNQPQHF	TGTGCCAGCAGCCAAAGGGCGACCGCATATAGCAATCAGCCCCAGCATTTT
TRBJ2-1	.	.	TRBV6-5	CASSYFGTGNEQFF	TGTGCCAGCAGTTACTTTGGTACTGGCAATGAGCAGTTCTTC
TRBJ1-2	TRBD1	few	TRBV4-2	CASSSSPTGVGYGYTF	TGTGCCAGCAGTTCAAGCCCGACAGGGGTGGGCTATGGCTACACCTTC
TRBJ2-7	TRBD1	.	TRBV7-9	CASSSGQGWTYEQYF	TGTGCCAGCAGCTCGGGACAGGGTTGGACCTACGAGCAGTACTTC
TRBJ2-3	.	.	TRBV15	CATSWEEGTDTQYF	TGTGCCACCAGCTGGGAGGAGGGGACAGATACGCAGTATTTT
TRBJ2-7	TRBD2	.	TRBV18	CASSPPVRESYEQYF	TGTGCCAGCTCACCACCGGTGCGGGAGTCCTACGAGCAGTACTTC
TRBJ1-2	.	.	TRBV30	CAWSLGGGDGYTF	TGTGCCTGGAGTTTGGGGGGCGGGGATGGCTACACCTTC
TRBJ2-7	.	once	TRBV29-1	CSAEGGDYYEQYF	TGCAGCGCGGAGGGGGGGGACTACTACGAGCAGTACTTC
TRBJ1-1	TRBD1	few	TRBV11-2	CASRDRGYTEAFF	TGTGCCAGCAGAGACAGGGGCTACACTGAAGCTTTCTTT
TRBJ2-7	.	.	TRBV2	CASSEAAYAYEQYF	TGTGCCAGCAGTGAAGCAGCCTATGCCTACGAGCAGTACTTC
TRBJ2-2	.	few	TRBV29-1	CSVNRDTGELFF	TGCAGCGTCAACAGGGACACCGGGGAGCTGTTTTTT
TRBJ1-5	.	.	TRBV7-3	CASSFRQRYQPQHF	TGTGCCAGCAGCTTTCGACAGCGATATCAGCCCCAGCATTTT
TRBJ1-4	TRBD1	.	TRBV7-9	CASSFSRDRASEKLFF	TGTGCCAGCAGCTTCTCCCGGGACAGGGCAAGTGAAAAACTGTTTTTT
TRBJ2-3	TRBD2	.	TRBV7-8	CASSARLAGVRGDTQYF	TGTGCCAGCAGCGCTAGACTAGCGGGAGTAAGAGGAGATACGCAGTATTTT
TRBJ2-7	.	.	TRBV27	CASGDGLYEQYF	TGTGCCAGCGGTGACGGATTATACGAGCAGTACTTC
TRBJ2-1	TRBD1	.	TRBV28	CASSFNRGGRNEQFF	TGTGCCAGCAGTTTCAACAGGGGTGGCCGGAATGAGCAGTTCTTC
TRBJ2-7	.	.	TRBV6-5	CASSYGRAYEQYF	TGTGCCAGCAGTTACGGCCGGGCCTACGAGCAGTACTTC
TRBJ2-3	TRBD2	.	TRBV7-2	CASSANRLAGSEDTQYF	TGTGCCAGCAGCGCTAATAGACTAGCGGGATCGGAAGATACGCAGTATTTT
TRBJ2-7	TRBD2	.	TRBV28	CASSSWTSATYEQYF	TGTGCCAGCAGTTCGTGGACTAGCGCCACCTACGAGCAGTACTTC
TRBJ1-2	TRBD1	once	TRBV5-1	CASSHTQGAGNYGYTF	TGCGCCAGCAGCCATACACAGGGGGCGGGTAACTATGGCTACACCTTC
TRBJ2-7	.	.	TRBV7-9	CASSRARQGWNEQYF	TGTGCCAGCAGCAGGGCCCGCCAGGGCTGGAACGAGCAGTACTTC
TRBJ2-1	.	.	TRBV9	CASTEDTRLPHEQFF	TGTGCCAGCACCGAGGACACGAGACTTCCCCATGAGCAGTTCTTC
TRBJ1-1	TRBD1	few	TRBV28	CASSLPQGWNTEAFF	TGTGCCAGCAGTTTGCCACAGGGGTGGAACACTGAAGCTTTCTTT
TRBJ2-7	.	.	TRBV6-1	CASSEGLAPIYEQYF	TGTGCCAGCAGTGAAGGGCTAGCGCCAATCTACGAGCAGTACTTC
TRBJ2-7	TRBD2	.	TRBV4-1	CASSQRTSGMGNYEQYF	TGCGCCAGCAGCCAACGGACTAGCGGGATGGGGAACTACGAGCAGTACTTC
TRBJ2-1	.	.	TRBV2	CASSDFGNEQFF	TGTGCCAGCAGTGACTTTGGCAATGAGCAGTTCTTC
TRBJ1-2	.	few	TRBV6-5	CATQGSLYGYTF	TGTGCCACTCAGGGATCTCTCTATGGCTACACCTTC